These 10 T cell receptor beta chains share one sample of origin, sequenced in a study of metastatic and nonmetastatic thyroid tumors. Thyroid surgery took place with no prior treatment in any patient. MiXCR was used by TCRdb to re-call the PCR reads. Found here are 15,000 to 20,000 clones, roughly 22% of them singletons; the top ten hold 20% to 25%. The specimen sequenced was adjacent normal tissue. The receptors stem from a female donor with papillary thyroid cancer or a benign thyroid nodule (not recorded which). Some clones in this sample may be carry-over from other donors' samples.

This clone was counted only a few times. The V call is TRBV5-6, the J call TRBJ1-2; possibly TRBD1 for D (5 bases). Germline loops: CDR1 SGHDT, CDR2 YYEEEE. Trimming removed 5 bases at V and 5 bases at J, with 13 bases between. The CDR3 sequence is 13 residues long. In nucleotides, the CDR3 is TGTGCCAGCAGTTCCTCGGGACTTTATGGCTACACCTTC. Its protein is CASSSSGLYGYTF.

The genes are TRBV18 and TRBJ1-2, with 7 nucleotides matching TRBD1. The CDR3 consists of 15 residues. Germline values: CDR1 KGHSH, CDR2 LQKENI. J gave up 5 bases and V 0 bases, and 6 bases lay outside the gene matches. In DNA, the CDR3 is TGTGCCAGCTCACCACCGACAGGGCGGGAATATGGCTACACCTTC. It translates to CASSPPTGREYGYTF.

This clone was counted only a few times. The CDR3 region is CASSYLSGSDTQYF. CDR3 nucleotides: TGTGCCAGCAGTTATCTAAGCGGGTCAGATACGCAGTATTTT. The chain couples TRBV6-2 or TRBV6-3 to TRBJ2-3; possibly TRBD2 for D (6 bases). This CDR3 spans 14 amino acids. The V and J ends lost 3 bases and 4 bases respectively, with 11 bases between them. Germline loops: CDR1 MNHEY, CDR2 SVGEGT.

This clone has more than one count but fewer than ten. The genes are TRBV6-1 and TRBJ1-1; D ambiguous. V was clipped by 2 bases and J by 2 bases, with 6 bases between them. This CDR3 is built from 13 residues. Germline V CDR1 and CDR2: MNHNS, SASEGT. The CDR3, as DNA: TGTGCCAGCAGTGAACATGCTAACACTGAAGCTTTCTTT. This sequence encodes CASSEHANTEAFF.

The gene calls are TRBV20-1 and TRBJ1-2, with 7 bases identical to TRBD1. Trimming took 5 bases from V and 3 from J; bases not matched to a gene: 6. Germline CDR1 and CDR2: DFQATT and SNEGSKA (reference sequence). CDR3 size: 13 residues. The CDR3 region is CSAQNDRDYGYTF. The CDR3 DNA reads as TGCAGTGCTCAAAACGACAGGGACTATGGCTACACCTTC.

Written as DNA, the CDR3 is TGTGCCAGCAGTTACAGGGGAAGCGAGCAGTACTTC. This codes for CASSYRGSEQYF. This chain links TRBV6-2 or TRBV6-3 with TRBJ2-7; tentatively, D is TRBD1 (5 bases). The CDR3 is made up of 12 amino acids. Germline CDR1 is MNHEY and CDR2 is SVGEGT. Trimming removed 2 bases from V and 6 bases from J, with 8 bases in between.

This clone was counted many times. The V and J genes are TRBV7-2 and TRBJ1-1; D not resolved. In germline, CDR1 is SGHTA, CDR2 FQGNSA. The CDR3 runs 12 residues. The CDR3, as DNA: TGTGCTACAGCGCGGGTACGCACTGAAGCTTTCTTT. Translation gives CATARVRTEAFF.

The gene calls are TRBV6-5 and TRBJ2-3, with 12 bases lining up with TRBD2. This CDR3 has 17 amino acids. Germline lookup yields CDR1 MNHEY and CDR2 SVGAGI. V lost 5 bases, J lost 2 bases, and 8 bases stayed unmatched. The DNA for the CDR3 is TGTGCCAGCAGTCCGACTAGCGGGGGTTCCTACACAGATACGCAGTATTTT. It translates to CASSPTSGGSYTDTQYF.

The chain recombines TRBV5-1 with TRBJ1-3; no reliable D call. The CDR3 loop spans 16 amino acids. V lost 0 bases, J lost 5 bases, and 15 bases lay in between. The germline V gene has CDR1 SGHRS and CDR2 YFSETQ. Here the CDR3 DNA reads TGCGCCAGCAGCTTGGCCACTGGTTTTGACAGAAACACCATATATTTT. As protein: CASSLATGFDRNTIYF.

A note on this clone: A junction end diverges from the germline sequence, so it may reflect a read error. The chain joins TRBV5-1 to TRBJ1-6, with D hard to call. CDR3 length equals 15 residues. Germline values: CDR1 SGHRS, CDR2 YFSETQ. CDR3 amino acids: CASTLSSSYNSPLHF. The CDR3 DNA follows: TGCGCCAGCACCTTGTCCAGCTCCTATAATTCACCCCTCCACTTT.